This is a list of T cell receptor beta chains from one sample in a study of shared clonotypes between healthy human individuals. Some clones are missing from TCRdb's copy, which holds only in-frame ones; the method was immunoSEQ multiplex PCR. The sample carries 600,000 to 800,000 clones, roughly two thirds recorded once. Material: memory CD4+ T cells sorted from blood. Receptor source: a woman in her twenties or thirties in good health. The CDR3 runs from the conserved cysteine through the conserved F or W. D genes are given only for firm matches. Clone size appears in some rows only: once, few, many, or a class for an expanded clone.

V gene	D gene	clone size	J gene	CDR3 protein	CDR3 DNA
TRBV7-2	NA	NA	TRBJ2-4	CASSLESGRGPNNIQYF	TGTGCCAGCAGCTTAGAGTCCGGGCGGGGCCCCAACAACATTCAGTACTTC
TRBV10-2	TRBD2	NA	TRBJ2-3	CASTSGRDTDTQYF	TGCGCCAGCACTAGCGGGAGGGACACAGATACGCAGTATTTT
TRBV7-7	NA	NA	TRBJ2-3	CASSLGGFGTDTQYF	TGTGCCAGCAGCTTAGGGGGTTTTGGCACAGATACGCAGTATTTT
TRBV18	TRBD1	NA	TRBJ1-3	CASSIGTVGSSGNTIYF	TGTGCCAGCTCAATCGGGACAGTAGGTTCCTCTGGAAACACCATATATTTT
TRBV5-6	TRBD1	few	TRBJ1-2	CASSLRDRDGYTF	TGTGCCAGCAGCTTGAGGGACAGGGATGGCTACACCTTC
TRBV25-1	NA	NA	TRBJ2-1	CASSERRGIGNEQFF	TGTGCCAGCAGTGAACGGCGGGGAATAGGCAATGAGCAGTTCTTC
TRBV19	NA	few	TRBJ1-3	CASKGFENTIYF	TGTGCCAGTAAGGGTTTCGAAAACACCATATATTTT
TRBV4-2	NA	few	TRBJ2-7	CASSHPGLDVYEQYF	TGTGCCAGCAGCCACCCGGGACTGGACGTCTACGAGCAGTACTTC
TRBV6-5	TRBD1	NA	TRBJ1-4	CASSSGQWLNEKLFF	TGTGCCAGCAGTTCGGGACAGTGGCTTAATGAAAAACTGTTTTTT
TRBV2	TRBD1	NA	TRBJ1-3	CASRRNLGQGLGSSGNTIYF	TGTGCCAGCAGGAGAAATCTGGGACAGGGGTTGGGAAGCTCTGGAAACACCATATATTTT
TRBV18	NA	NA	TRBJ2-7	CASSPARTSSYEQYF	TGTGCCAGCTCACCCGCTAGGACAAGCTCCTACGAGCAGTACTTC
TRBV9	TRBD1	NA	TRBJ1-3	CASSQGGFDTIYF	TGTGCCAGCAGCCAGGGGGGTTTTGACACCATATATTTT
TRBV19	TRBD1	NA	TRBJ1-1	CASKSTGRRTEAFF	TGTGCCAGTAAGTCGACAGGGAGAAGGACTGAAGCTTTCTTT
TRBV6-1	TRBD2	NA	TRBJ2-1	CASRREGQYEQFF	TGTGCCAGCAGGCGGGAGGGCCAGTATGAGCAGTTCTTC
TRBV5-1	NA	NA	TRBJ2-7	CASSLGWGGPSYEQYF	TGCGCCAGCAGCTTGGGTTGGGGGGGCCCTAGCTACGAGCAGTACTTC
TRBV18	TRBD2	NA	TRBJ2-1	CASSPLGTSGWNEQFF	TGTGCCAGCTCACCACTAGGGACTAGCGGGTGGAATGAGCAGTTCTTC
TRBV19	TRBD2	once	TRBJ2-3	CASSNLAGVPTDTQYF	TGTGCCAGTAGTAATCTAGCGGGAGTCCCCACAGATACGCAGTATTTT
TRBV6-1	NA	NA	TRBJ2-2	CASHRGGTGELFF	TGTGCCAGCCACAGGGGAGGGACCGGGGAGCTGTTTTTT
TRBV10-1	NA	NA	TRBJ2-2	CASSEFVDRNTGELFF	TGCGCCAGCAGTGAGTTTGTGGACAGGAACACCGGGGAGCTGTTTTTT
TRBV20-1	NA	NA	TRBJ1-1	CSAMIAEAFF	TGCAGTGCTATGATCGCTGAAGCTTTCTTT
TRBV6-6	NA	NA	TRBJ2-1	CASRRTAHSEQFF	TGTGCCAGCAGGCGGACAGCTCACTCTGAGCAGTTCTTC
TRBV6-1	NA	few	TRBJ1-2	CASVANYGYTF	TGTGCCAGCGTGGCTAACTATGGCTACACCTTC
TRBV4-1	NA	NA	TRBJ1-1	CASSQGQGKNTEAFF	TGCGCCAGCAGCCAAGGTCAGGGGAAAAACACTGAAGCTTTCTTT
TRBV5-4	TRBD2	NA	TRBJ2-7	CASSLGGLAGTREQYF	TGTGCCAGCAGCTTGGGGGGACTAGCGGGAACTCGCGAGCAGTACTTC
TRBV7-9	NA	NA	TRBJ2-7	CASSSPGGLGEQYF	TGTGCCAGCAGCTCCCCCGGAGGGCTCGGCGAGCAGTACTTC
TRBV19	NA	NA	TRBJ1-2	CASNPSENNYGYTF	TGTGCCAGTAACCCATCCGAAAATAACTATGGCTACACCTTC
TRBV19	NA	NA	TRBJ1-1	CASSMTGNTEAFF	TGTGCCAGTAGTATGACGGGAAACACTGAAGCTTTCTTT
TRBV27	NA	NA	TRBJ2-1	CASSLFGSYNEQFF	TGTGCCAGCAGTTTATTTGGCTCCTACAATGAGCAGTTCTTC
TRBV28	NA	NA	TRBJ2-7	CASSIFYMWGSRQSYEQYF	TGTGCCAGCAGTATATTCTATATGTGGGGGAGCCGGCAGTCCTACGAGCAGTACTTC
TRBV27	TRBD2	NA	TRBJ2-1	CASTQSLAGGVSYNEQFF	TGTGCCAGCACCCAGTCGCTAGCGGGAGGGGTCTCCTACAATGAGCAGTTCTTC
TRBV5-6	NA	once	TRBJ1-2	CASSLQVANYGYTF	TGTGCCAGCAGCTTACAAGTAGCTAACTATGGCTACACCTTC
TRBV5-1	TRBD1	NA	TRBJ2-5	CASAQGVHQETQYF	TGCGCCAGCGCGCAGGGGGTACATCAAGAGACCCAGTACTTC
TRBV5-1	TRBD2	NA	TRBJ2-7	CASSVAGGYDEQYF	TGCGCCAGCTCCGTAGCGGGAGGATACGACGAGCAGTACTTC
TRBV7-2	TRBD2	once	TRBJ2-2	CASRGGGSGRTGELFF	TGTGCCAGCAGAGGCGGGGGTAGCGGGAGAACCGGGGAGCTGTTTTTT
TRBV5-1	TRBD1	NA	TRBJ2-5	CASRGQGAGETQYF	TGCGCCAGCAGGGGACAGGGGGCCGGAGAGACCCAGTACTTC
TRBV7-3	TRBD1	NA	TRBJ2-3	CASSPDRVNTDTQYF	TGTGCCAGCAGCCCGGACAGGGTTAACACAGATACGCAGTATTTT
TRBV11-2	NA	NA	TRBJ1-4	CASSLRQGPRNEKLFF	TGTGCCAGCAGCTTAAGGCAGGGACCGCGTAATGAAAAACTGTTTTTT
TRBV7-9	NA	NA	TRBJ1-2	CASSLGGYYGYTF	TGTGCCAGCAGCTTGGGGGGATACTATGGCTACACCTTC
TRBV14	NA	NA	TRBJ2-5	CASSQVLGARETQYF	TGTGCCAGCAGCCAAGTATTGGGGGCCCGTGAGACCCAGTACTTC
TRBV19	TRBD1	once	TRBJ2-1	CASSITGAAAEQFF	TGTGCCAGTAGTATAACAGGGGCGGCCGCCGAGCAGTTCTTC
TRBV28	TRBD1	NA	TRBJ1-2	CASSSPGQLTGYTF	TGTGCCAGCAGTTCACCGGGACAGCTCACTGGCTACACCTTC
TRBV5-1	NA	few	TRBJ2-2	CASSPLDSGELFF	TGCGCCAGCAGCCCGCTGGACAGCGGGGAGCTGTTTTTT
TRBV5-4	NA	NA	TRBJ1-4	CASSLEPFNEKLFF	TGTGCCAGCAGCTTGGAACCCTTTAATGAAAAACTGTTTTTT
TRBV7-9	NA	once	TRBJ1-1	CASSRGGMNTEAFF	TGTGCCAGCAGCAGAGGAGGGATGAACACTGAAGCTTTCTTT
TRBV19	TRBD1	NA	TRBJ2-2	CATRSGTGSAGELFF	TGTGCCACCCGCAGCGGGACAGGGTCGGCCGGGGAGCTGTTTTTT
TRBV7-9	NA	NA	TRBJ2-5	CASRPLGRQETQYF	TGTGCCAGCAGGCCCCTTGGGAGACAAGAGACCCAGTACTTC
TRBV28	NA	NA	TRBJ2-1	CASSSAGTEALNEQFF	TGTGCCAGCAGTTCTGCCGGGACCGAGGCTCTCAATGAGCAGTTCTTC
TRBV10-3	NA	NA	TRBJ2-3	CAISESVGGTDTQYF	TGTGCCATCAGTGAGTCGGTGGGGGGAACAGATACGCAGTATTTT
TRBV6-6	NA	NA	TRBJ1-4	CASSYSGGNEKLFF	TGTGCCAGCAGTTACTCGGGGGGAAATGAAAAACTGTTTTTT
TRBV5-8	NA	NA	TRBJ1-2	CASSFTNSNYGYTF	TGTGCCAGCAGCTTCACAAACAGCAACTATGGCTACACCTTC